This T cell receptor beta chain was profiled in a study of T cell responses to AZD1222 COVID-19 vaccine. The germline CDR1 and CDR2 sequences are SGHDN and FVKESK. V lost 4 bases, J lost 0 bases, and 4 bases lay in between. The CDR3 is 13 residues long. Pooling covered second doses at about 4 or about 12 weeks. Study-wide results and limits: Regions 160-218 and 743-854 held dominance among vaccine-associated CD4 TCRs, which spanned spike. Only a handful of AZD1222 recipients, five to seven in all, had baseline seropositivity. Clonal diversity may have been underestimated in mostly white British donors.

TCRdb's copy holds only in-frame clones and misses some; the assay was immunoSEQ multiplex PCR. This sample has almost 70,000 clones; about 80% occur once, and the top ten carry about 14%. Turning to this clone: No antigen is known for it.

The sequence derives from an adult who received the AZD1222 COVID-19 vaccine. V gene TRBV14 combines with J gene TRBJ1-3; D gene uncertain. The source was peripheral blood, collected 28 days after the second AZD1222 dose. The chain's CDR3 is CASSRLSGNTIYF. The CDR3 nucleotides read TGTGCCAGCAGCCGTCTCTCTGGAAACACCATATATTTT.